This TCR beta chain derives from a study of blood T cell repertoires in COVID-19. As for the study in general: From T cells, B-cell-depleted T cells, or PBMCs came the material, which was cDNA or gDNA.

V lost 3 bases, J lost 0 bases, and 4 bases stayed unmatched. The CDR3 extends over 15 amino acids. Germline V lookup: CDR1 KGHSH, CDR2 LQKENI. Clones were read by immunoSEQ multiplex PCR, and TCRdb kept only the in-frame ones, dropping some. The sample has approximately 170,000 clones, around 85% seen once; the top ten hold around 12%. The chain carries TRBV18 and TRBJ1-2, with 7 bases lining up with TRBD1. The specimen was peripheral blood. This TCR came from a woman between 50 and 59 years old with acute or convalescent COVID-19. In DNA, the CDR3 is TGTGCCAGCTCACCGGGGACAGCTACTAACTATGGCTACACCTTC. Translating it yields CASSPGTATNYGYTF.